Following are 27 T cell receptor beta chains from one sample sequenced in a study of graft-versus-host responses after intestinal transplantation. Sequencing used immunoSEQ multiplex PCR; TCRdb keeps in-frame clones, though not all of them. The data contain around 95,000 clones, more than 85% of them singletons. What these receptors recognize is not known. Sequencing was performed on unstimulated CD4+ T cells sorted from spleen or lymph node cells, taken before transplant. These receptors were obtained from a human donor who was the organ donor for an intestinal transplant.

This clone has just a few counts. The V and J genes are TRBV7-9 and TRBJ2-2, with 7 positions matching TRBD2. The CDR3 consists of 14 residues. Germline V gene lookup returns CDR1 SEHNR and CDR2 FQNEAQ (reference sequence). V was clipped by 8 bases and J by 1 base; unmatched bases: 4. For the CDR3, the DNA is TGTGCCAGCGGAATAGCGGGGAACACCGGGGAGCTGTTTTTT. The encoded protein is CASGIAGNTGELFF.

The rearrangement links TRBV5-1 to TRBJ1-2; TRBD1 aligns across 7 bases. Germline V gene sequence: CDR1 SGHRS, CDR2 YFSETQ. The J segment lost 14 bases and the V segment lost 5 bases, leaving 24 bases of the junction unmatched. The CDR3 extends over 16 amino acids. This CDR3 is CASRFEFGGQARIVTF. CDR3 coding DNA: TGCGCCAGCAGATTTGAATTCGGAGGACAGGCCCGGATTGTTACCTTC.

The genes are TRBV12-5 and TRBJ1-5, with 11 bases aligning to TRBD1. CDR1 and CDR2 from the germline V gene are LGHNT and FRNRAP. This CDR3 has 16 residues. CDR3 region: CAYPGQGGRGNQPQHF. The DNA of the CDR3 is TGTGCATACCCGGGACAGGGGGGCCGGGGCAATCAGCCCCAGCATTTT.

This chain links TRBV6-1 with TRBJ1-5; TRBD1 agrees at 7 bases. CDR1 MNHNS and CDR2 SASEGT come from the germline V gene. Trimming at V came to 4 bases and at J to 6 bases, leaving 6 bases not matched to a gene. This CDR3 spans 14 amino acids. CDR3 nucleotides: TGTGCCAGCAGTGTTCAGGGGGGAAGTCAGCCCCAGCATTTT. This codes for CASSVQGGSQPQHF.

Points on this clone: The junction shows a germline mismatch at one end, possibly a read error. The chain is built from TRBV2 and TRBJ1-2, with a tentative D call TRBD1 (6 bases). Germline CDR1 and CDR2: SNHLY and FYNNEI. The CDR3 runs 21 residues. The CDR3 nucleotides are TGTGCCAGCAGTGAACTAAATCTGCCCGGCGGGACAAGAATTTACCACTATGGCCACACCTTC. This sequence encodes CASSELNLPGGTRIYHYGHTF.

This clone was detected only a few times. The J gene is TRBJ2-7, the V gene TRBV5-1; a weak D match, TRBD1 (5 bases). CDR3 length: 13 residues. Between the trimmed V and J ends, which lost 6 bases and 6 bases, there was a span of 16 bases. Per germline, CDR1 SGHRS and CDR2 YFSETQ. This CDR3 reads CASNSQGSGEQYF. DNA for the CDR3: TGCGCCAGCAATTCCCAGGGATCAGGCGAGCAGTACTTC.

The chain links TRBV6-6 to TRBJ2-3; tentatively, D is TRBD2 (6 bases). Germline V gene sequence: CDR1 MNHNY, CDR2 SVGAGI (reference sequence). Trimming shortened V by 2 bases and J by 1 base, and 7 bases separated the two germline ends. This CDR3 contains 14 residues. CDR3 region: CASSYREGTDTQYF. CDR3 bases: TGTGCCAGCAGTTACAGGGAGGGCACAGATACGCAGTATTTT.

The gene calls are TRBV5-5 and TRBJ1-5, with 9 bases aligning to TRBD1. In germline, CDR1 is SGHKS, CDR2 YYEKEE (reference sequence). Unmatched junction bases numbered 4, after V lost 4 bases and J lost 5 bases. CDR3 length equals 14 residues. The chain's CDR3 is CASSPDRGDQPQHF. CDR3 bases: TGTGCCAGCAGCCCGGACAGGGGCGATCAGCCCCAGCATTTT.

This clone has only a few counts. The chain employs TRBV4-1 and TRBJ1-6; no reliable D call. Germline CDR1 reads MGHRA; CDR2 reads YSYEKL. V lost 3 bases and J lost 6, with 6 bases in between. The CDR3 sequence is 13 residues long. Here the CDR3 reads CASSHGFNSPLHF. CDR3 in DNA: TGCGCCAGCAGCCATGGCTTTAATTCACCCCTCCACTTT.

The V and J genes are TRBV18 and TRBJ2-7; 8 nucleotides line up with TRBD1. Germline V lookup: CDR1 KGHSH, CDR2 LQKENI. J was trimmed by 2 bases and V by 5 bases; bases with no gene match: 5. The CDR3 is 14 amino acids. CDR3 in DNA: TGTGCCAGCTCATCGCGGGACAGGACCTACGAGCAGTACTTC. It codes for CASSSRDRTYEQYF.

This clone was seen just once. This chain uses TRBV6-5 with TRBJ1-5; D unclear. Per germline, CDR1 MNHEY and CDR2 SVGAGI. CDR3 size: 16 residues. V shed 4 bases and J shed 0 bases, with 13 bases lying between them. The DNA of the CDR3 is TGTGCCAGCAGTTCAGCTACTCTGGGTAGCAATCAGCCCCAGCATTTT. As protein: CASSSATLGSNQPQHF.

The chain links TRBV18 to TRBJ2-7; 9 nucleotides match TRBD1. Trimming cost V 6 bases and J 1 base; bases outside gene matches: 4. Germline V gene data show CDR1 as KGHSH and CDR2 as LQKENI. This CDR3 is 14 amino acids long. CDR3 DNA sequence: TGTGCCAGCTCGGCTGGACAGGGGTCCTACGAGCAGTACTTC. It encodes CASSAGQGSYEQYF.

This chain joins TRBV6-1 and TRBJ2-1, with 10 bases that match TRBD2. CDR3 length: 14 amino acids. CDR1 and CDR2 (germline): MNHNS, SASEGT. V shed 5 bases and J 8 bases; nucleotides not matched to a gene: 6. CDR3 DNA sequence: TGTGCCAGCAGTCGAGGGACTAGCGCGGATGAGCAGTTCTTC. This translates into CASSRGTSADEQFF.

CDR3: CASVPQGGYNEQFF. The DNA of the CDR3 is TGTGCCAGCGTCCCACAGGGGGGTTACAATGAGCAGTTCTTC. The chain is built from TRBV6-1 and TRBJ2-1; TRBD1 matches 8 bases. This CDR3 is built from 14 residues. Germline V gene sequence: CDR1 MNHNS, CDR2 SASEGT. Trimming at V came to 8 bases and at J to 4 bases, leaving 7 bases not matched to a gene.

The J gene is TRBJ2-1, the V gene TRBV11-3; D is uncertain. Trimming cost V 1 base and J 2 bases, with 12 bases left between them. This CDR3 is 16 amino acids long. Germline V gene data show CDR1 as SGHNT and CDR2 as YENEEA. The CDR3 DNA follows: TGTGCCAGCAGCTTAGGGTGGCGTGAAACCTACAATGAGCAGTTCTTC. Its translation: CASSLGWRETYNEQFF.

This clone was seen a few times. The V and J genes are TRBV5-1 and TRBJ2-7; no clear D gene. From germline, CDR1 is SGHRS and CDR2 YFSETQ. The V gene lost 3 bases and the J gene lost 0 bases, with 10 bases spanning the gap. The CDR3 has 14 amino acids. The CDR3 DNA is TGCGCCAGCAGCTCGAAATCTAGCTCCTACGAGCAGTACTTC. This translates into CASSSKSSSYEQYF.

The rearrangement joins TRBV19 to TRBJ1-2; the match to TRBD1 covers 11 bases. This CDR3 has 14 amino acids. With 4 bases clipped from V and 5 bases from J, the junction kept 3 bases outside the gene matches. Germline CDR1 reads LNHDA; CDR2 reads SQIVND (reference sequence). The CDR3 reads CASSKGTGGYGYTF. CDR3 nucleotides: TGTGCCAGTAGTAAAGGGACAGGGGGATATGGCTACACCTTC.

V gene TRBV4-2 combines with J gene TRBJ2-5; possibly TRBD2 for D (6 bases). From germline, CDR1 is LGHNA and CDR2 YNFKEQ. V dropped 1 base and J dropped 2 bases, with 11 bases sitting between them. The CDR3 sequence is 15 residues long. The CDR3 bases are TGTGCCAGCAGCCAAGGGGGACTGGAACAAGAGACCCAGTACTTC. It encodes CASSQGGLEQETQYF.

The chain joins TRBV5-1 to TRBJ1-5, with TRBD1 as a possible D gene (5 bases). The V gene's germline CDR1 is SGHRS and CDR2 YFSETQ. Trimming stripped 8 bases from V and 0 bases from J, with 24 bases between. The CDR3 has 18 amino acids. CDR3 bases: TGCGCCAGTCGTACAGGCAGTTGGGACGATGGTAGCAATCAGCCCCAGCATTTT. Amino acid sequence: CASRTGSWDDGSNQPQHF. The full variable domain, rest sourced from reference TRBV5-1 and TRBJ1-5, is KAGVTQTPRYLIKTRGQQVTLSCSPISGHRSVSWYQQTPGQGLQFLFEYFSETQRNKGNFPGRFSGRQFSNSRSEMNVSTLELGDSALYLCASRTGSWDDGSNQPQHFGDGTRLSIL.

The chain has TRBV11-2 and TRBJ2-5, with D maybe TRBD2 (5 bases). V dropped 2 bases and J dropped 5 bases, with 15 bases sitting between them. The CDR3 contains 15 residues. Looked up from germline, CDR1 is SGHAT and CDR2 is FQNNGV. CDR3 amino acids: CASSLSGVSAETQYF. The CDR3 DNA sequence: TGTGCCAGCAGCTTATCCGGTGTTAGCGCCGAGACCCAGTACTTC.

The chain carries TRBV30 and TRBJ2-6; the D is unclear. This CDR3 is built from 14 residues. V was trimmed by 4 bases and J by 4 bases, leaving 11 bases between them. Germline CDR1 and CDR2: GTSNPN and SVGIG (reference sequence). The CDR3 is CAWNQVPGANVLTF. CDR3 DNA sequence: TGTGCCTGGAATCAGGTCCCCGGGGCCAACGTCCTGACTTTC.

The CDR3 DNA is TGTGCCAGCAGTAACCAACAGGGGTACGAGCAGTACTTC. It codes for CASSNQQGYEQYF. The chain links TRBV27 to TRBJ2-7; 7 bases are a match to TRBD1. CDR3 size: 13 residues. Germline CDR1 reads MNHEY; CDR2 reads SMNVEV (reference sequence). The J segment lost 4 bases and the V segment lost 5 bases, leaving 5 bases of the junction unmatched.

The V call is TRBV7-8, the J call TRBJ1-2; 7 bases match TRBD1. This CDR3 comprises 14 residues. J lost 4 bases, V lost 4 bases, and 6 bases had no gene match. Germline V CDR1 and CDR2: SGHVS, FQNEAQ. The CDR3 loop reads CASSSTGVGYGYTF. CDR3 sequence (DNA): TGTGCCAGCAGCTCCACAGGGGTTGGCTATGGCTACACCTTC.

The rearrangement links TRBV6-5 to TRBJ1-1; D is perhaps TRBD1 (5 bases). Germline assignment: CDR1 MNHEY and CDR2 SVGAGI. V was pared by 6 bases and J by 7 bases, with 15 bases between. This CDR3 is 13 amino acids long. CDR3 protein: CASRPRAGNEAFF. The DNA of the CDR3 is TGTGCCAGCAGACCGCGGGCAGGGAATGAAGCTTTCTTT.

The V and J genes are TRBV2 and TRBJ1-2; no clear D. The V end was cut by 2 bases, the J end by 4 bases, with 5 bases between. The CDR3 is 12 amino acids. Germline V gene sequence: CDR1 SNHLY, CDR2 FYNNEI. In DNA, the CDR3 is TGTGCCAGCAGTGAAATCGCCTATGGCTACACCTTC. Protein sequence: CASSEIAYGYTF.

The V call is TRBV6-1, the J call TRBJ1-5, with D unresolved. This CDR3 is built from 14 residues. In germline, CDR1 is MNHNS, CDR2 SASEGT. With 6 bases removed from V and 3 bases from J, the gap between germline ends came to 12 bases. The CDR3 region has the DNA TGTGCCAGCAGGTGGGAGGGTCACAATCAGCCCCAGCATTTT. It encodes CASRWEGHNQPQHF.

The gene calls are TRBV30 and TRBJ1-4; D unclear. CDR3 length equals 11 residues. Trimming removed 4 bases from V and 8 bases from J, with 8 bases in between. CDR1 is GTSNPN and CDR2 is SVGIG in the germline V gene (reference sequence). CDR3 DNA: TGTGCCTGGACCGTGAGAGAAAAACTGTTTTTT. Amino acids: CAWTVREKLFF.